These 32 T cell receptor beta chains were all obtained from the same sample, sequenced in a study of blood T cells in healthy people across ages. Alongside a J-beta primer mix, a sample-barcoded 5' primer served in a second PCR lasting 7 to 11 cycles. TCRdb called the 5' RACE reads again in MiXCR, with one record for every CDR3 protein. The sample shows around 650,000 distinct CDR3 sequences, about 30% of them seen only once. Sequenced sample: blood. The receptors were sampled from an elderly woman in good health.

This clonotype occurred many times. The rearrangement joins TRBV6-2 or TRBV6-3 to TRBJ2-1, with 11 bases aligning to TRBD2. Trimming cost V 4 bases and J 6 bases; bases outside gene matches: 2. The CDR3 has 14 amino acids. Germline assignment: CDR1 MNHEY and CDR2 SVGEGT. The CDR3 nucleotides read TGTGCCAGCAGTTTTAGCGGGGGGGTCAATGAGCAGTTCTTC. It codes for CASSFSGGVNEQFF.

The gene calls are TRBV6-2 or TRBV6-3 and TRBJ2-3; no definite D call. V was pared by 0 bases and J by 6 bases, with 10 bases between. CDR1 is MNHEY and CDR2 is SVGEGT in the germline V gene. CDR3 length equals 14 residues. CDR3 sequence (DNA): TGTGCCAGCAGTTACTCGAATCTGGGGGATACGCAGTATTTT. Amino acids: CASSYSNLGDTQYF.

As concerns this clonotype: This may be a read error, as it is one base from a much larger clone. The chain combines TRBV29-1 with TRBJ1-1; the match to TRBD1 covers 10 bases. Germline CDR1 and CDR2: SQVTM and ANQGSEA. V shed 4 bases, J shed 7 bases, and the junction held 12 bases outside the gene matches. The CDR3 contains 15 residues. The CDR3 is CSVVGTGQGGFEAFF. The CDR3 nucleotides are TGCAGCGTTGTCGGAACCGGACAGGGGGGTTTTGAAGCTTTCTTT.

The chain is built from TRBV11-3 and TRBJ2-7; 9 positions match TRBD2. The CDR3 covers 19 residues. V was pared by 2 bases and J by 0 bases, with 14 bases of the junction left unmatched. Germline assignment: CDR1 SGHNT and CDR2 YENEEA. Here the CDR3 reads CASSLRLSASGDHSYEQYF. CDR3 DNA sequence: TGTGCCAGCAGCTTACGATTGTCGGCTAGCGGGGATCACTCCTACGAGCAGTACTTC.

This clonotype has ten or more counts. This sequence joins TRBV15 and TRBJ2-7; no clear D. This CDR3 has 15 amino acids. The germline CDR1 and CDR2 sequences are LNHNV and YYDKDF (reference sequence). V lost 0 bases and J lost 0, with 9 bases in between. CDR3 residues: CATSRDPPGSYEQYF. The CDR3 bases are TGTGCCACCAGCAGAGATCCCCCTGGCTCCTACGAGCAGTACTTC.

The chain joins TRBV29-1 to TRBJ1-5; tentatively, D is TRBD1 (5 bases). The CDR3 runs to 13 residues. Germline V lookup: CDR1 SQVTM, CDR2 ANQGSEA. Trimming removed 7 bases from V and 6 bases from J, with 16 bases in between. CDR3 DNA sequence: TGCAGCGCCCGACGAGGGGAAGGTCAGCCCCAGCATTTT. It specifies CSARRGEGQPQHF.

The CDR3 region has the DNA TGTGCCTCGACGACAGACCGCAATCAGCCCCAGCATTTT. It yields the protein CASTTDRNQPQHF. V is TRBV30 and J is TRBJ1-5, with D perhaps TRBD1 (5 bases). This CDR3 has 13 amino acids. Per germline, CDR1 GTSNPN and CDR2 SVGIG (reference sequence). Trimming removed 7 bases from V and 2 bases from J, with 12 bases in between.

This chain uses TRBV5-8 with TRBJ2-1, with 12 nucleotides matching TRBD2. The CDR3 sequence is 16 residues long. Germline lookup yields CDR1 SGHTS and CDR2 YDEGEE. V lost 4 bases to trimming and J lost 7 bases; unmatched junction nucleotides: 9. The CDR3 loop reads CASSRRLAGATNEQFF. Written as DNA, the CDR3 is TGTGCCAGCAGCCGGAGACTAGCGGGGGCGACGAATGAGCAGTTCTTC.

Notes on this clonotype: At one end, the junction sequence differs from germline, possibly due to a read error. The CDR3 protein is CASSISRVNPEAFF. The CDR3 nucleotides read TGTGCCAGCAGTATATCGAGGGTGAACCCTGAAGCTTTCTTT. The chain employs TRBV28 and TRBJ1-1; D not certain. The CDR3 is 14 amino acids. Germline V gene lookup returns CDR1 MDHEN and CDR2 SYDVKM.

This clonotype was observed a handful of times. J is TRBJ1-1 and V is TRBV5-1; TRBD1 might be the D (5 bases). The CDR3 contains 14 residues. Per the germline V gene, CDR1 is SGHRS and CDR2 is YFSETQ. V lost 1 base to trimming and J lost 6 bases, with 13 bases between them. DNA for the CDR3: TGCGCCAGCAGCTTGACAGGCCCCGGACCTGAAGCTTTCTTT. As protein: CASSLTGPGPEAFF.

There are many counts of this clonotype. The chain recombines TRBV29-1 with TRBJ2-5; the D is unclear. CDR1 and CDR2 from the germline V gene are SQVTM and ANQGSEA. V lost 3 bases, J lost 4 bases, and 12 bases lay in between. The CDR3 totals 13 residues. This CDR3 is CSVDRATGETQYF. CDR3 in DNA: TGCAGCGTTGACCGCGCGACTGGAGAGACCCAGTACTTC.

The V gene is TRBV28, the J gene TRBJ1-4; TRBD1 matches 8 bases. The CDR3 is 17 amino acids. The junction had 9 bases not matched to a gene; V was cut back by 6 bases and J by 0 bases. From germline, CDR1 is MDHEN and CDR2 SYDVKM. In nucleotides, the CDR3 is TGTGCCAGCAGGGGGGGGACAGGAGCCGCAACTAATGAAAAACTGTTTTTT. It is translated as CASRGGTGAATNEKLFF.

The V and J genes are TRBV5-1 and TRBJ2-5; the D call may be TRBD1 or TRBD2 (5 bases each). This CDR3 region has 13 residues. Germline CDR1 is SGHRS and CDR2 is YFSETQ. Trimming took off 5 bases at V and 4 bases at J, with 12 bases between the two ends. In DNA, the CDR3 is TGCGCCAGCAGGTCTGGGACCCCAGAGACCCAGTACTTC. Its protein is CASRSGTPETQYF.

V and J are TRBV3-1 and TRBJ1-5; TRBD1 aligns across 8 bases. Germline loops: CDR1 LGHDT, CDR2 YNNKEL (reference sequence). Losses at the gene ends were 0 bases for V and 4 bases for J; bases not matched to a gene: 5. The CDR3 has 16 residues. The CDR3 is CASSQDKTGGNQPQHF. The DNA for the CDR3 is TGTGCCAGCAGCCAAGATAAAACAGGGGGAAATCAGCCCCAGCATTTT.

This clonotype has just a few counts. This may be a read error, as it is one base from a much larger clone. The chain links TRBV20-1 to TRBJ2-5; TRBD2 matches 15 bases. The CDR3 spans 16 residues. The ends lost 3 bases at V and 11 bases at J; junction bases unmatched: 13. The germline CDR1 and CDR2 sequences are DFQATT and SNEGSKA (reference sequence). The CDR3 sequence is CSASGTSGGLYNEQYF. The CDR3 bases are TGCAGTGCTAGCGGGACTAGCGGGGGGCTATACAATGAGCAGTACTTC.

Worth noting for this clonotype: This clone may be a read error of a much larger clone one base away. CDR3 bases: TGTGCCAGCAGCTTTTACCCTGGAGAGATCCAGTACTTC. This encodes CASSFYPGEIQYF. The chain carries TRBV7-3 and TRBJ2-5; D is undetermined. The CDR3 has 13 residues. CDR1 and CDR2 from the germline V gene are SGHTA and FQGTGA.

The chain combines TRBV18 with TRBJ2-6; TRBD1 aligns across 9 bases. Unmatched junction bases numbered 13, after V lost 3 bases and J lost 4 bases. This CDR3 has 19 amino acids. Germline V gene data show CDR1 as KGHSH and CDR2 as LQKENI. CDR3 sequence reads: CASSPSLGQGGSGANVLTF. CDR3 nucleotides: TGTGCCAGCTCACCCTCCCTGGGACAGGGAGGATCAGGGGCCAACGTCCTGACTTTC.

Comments on this clonotype: The junction does not match germline at one end; this may be a read error. The CDR3 spells CSVPKERRETRYF. DNA of the CDR3: TGCAGTGTTCCCAAGGAGCGGCGAGAGACCCGGTACTTC. The gene calls are TRBV20-1 and TRBJ2-5; D might be TRBD2 (5 bases). The CDR3 totals 13 residues. CDR1 is DFQATT, CDR2 SNEGSKA, per germline (reference sequence).

V usage is TRBV4-2 and J usage is TRBJ2-7, with D possibly being TRBD1 (5 bases). The germline V gene has CDR1 LGHNA and CDR2 YNFKEQ. V was shortened by 0 bases and J by 4 bases, with 13 bases between the two germline ends. The CDR3 is 15 residues long. CDR3 in amino acids: CASSQDPGRVYEQYF. As DNA, the CDR3 is TGTGCCAGCAGCCAAGATCCCGGCAGGGTGTACGAGCAGTACTTC.

This clonotype was observed at least ten times. The genes are TRBV7-2 and TRBJ2-7; 12 bases fit TRBD1. The CDR3 covers 13 residues. Trimming took 6 bases from V and 6 from J; bases not matched to a gene: 3. Germline CDR1 and CDR2: SGHTA and FQGNSA. Here the CDR3 reads CASRWDRGREQYF. The CDR3 DNA reads TGTGCCAGCAGATGGGACAGGGGGCGCGAGCAGTACTTC.

As regards this clonotype: One end of the junction varies from germline; a read error may be responsible. The chain recombines TRBV2 with TRBJ2-5; possibly TRBD1 or TRBD2 for D (5 bases each). CDR1 and CDR2 (germline): SNHLY, FYNNEI. CDR3 length: 14 residues. The CDR3 sequence: CVSRLHERDGTQYF. The CDR3 bases are TGTGTCAGCAGACTCCACGAAAGGGACGGGACCCAGTACTTC.

This clonotype has a count of ten or more. V is TRBV5-1 and J is TRBJ2-1; no reliable D call. The CDR3 is 13 residues long. Trimming cost V 0 bases and J 6 bases, with 7 bases left between them. The germline CDR1 and CDR2 sequences are SGHRS and YFSETQ. The CDR3 DNA is TGCGCCAGCAGCTTGGATACAGCCAATGAGCAGTTCTTC. Protein: CASSLDTANEQFF. Drawing the rest from reference TRBV5-1 and TRBJ2-1, the complete variable domain is KAGVTQTPRYLIKTRGQQVTLSCSPISGHRSVSWYQQTPGQGLQFLFEYFSETQRNKGNFPGRFSGRQFSNSRSEMNVSTLELGDSALYLCASSLDTANEQFFGPGTRLTVL.

There are many counts of this clonotype. This rearrangement joins TRBV5-1 to TRBJ1-1, with 7 nucleotides matching TRBD1. The CDR3 totals 15 residues. V gave up 4 bases and J gave up 0 bases; unmatched junction bases: 6. The germline V gene encodes CDR1 SGHRS and CDR2 YFSETQ. This chain's CDR3 is CASSLSGGMNTEAFF. CDR3 sequence (DNA): TGCGCCAGCAGCCTTTCAGGGGGTATGAACACTGAAGCTTTCTTT.

This clonotype was counted many times. This chain uses TRBV7-8 with TRBJ1-6; TRBD1 aligns across 8 bases. V gave up 3 bases and J gave up 7 bases; unmatched junction bases: 8. The CDR3 runs 16 residues. Germline values: CDR1 SGHVS, CDR2 FQNEAQ. CDR3 protein: CASSLLFGQGNSPLHF. For the CDR3, the DNA is TGTGCCAGCAGCTTGCTGTTTGGACAGGGAAATTCACCCCTCCACTTT.

A few counts support this clonotype. The chain links TRBV19 to TRBJ1-2; 7 nucleotides line up with TRBD1. The J segment lost 5 bases and the V segment lost 4 bases, leaving 7 bases of the junction unmatched. CDR3 length equals 14 residues. Germline lookup yields CDR1 LNHDA and CDR2 SQIVND (reference sequence). The CDR3 bases are TGTGCCAGTAGTAAACCCGACAGGGTGTATGGCTACACCTTC. It is translated as CASSKPDRVYGYTF.

The chain joins TRBV19 to TRBJ1-2; 8 bases are shared with TRBD1. CDR1 is LNHDA and CDR2 is SQIVND in the germline V gene (reference sequence). This CDR3 is built from 14 residues. V shed 3 bases and J 6 bases; nucleotides not matched to a gene: 6. CDR3 region: CASSISAGGNGYTF. The CDR3 DNA reads as TGTGCCAGTAGTATCTCCGCAGGGGGCAATGGCTACACCTTC.

This clonotype was observed at least ten times. This chain joins TRBV7-2 and TRBJ2-7; D tentatively reads TRBD1 or TRBD2 (5 bases each). Looked up from germline, CDR1 is SGHTA and CDR2 is FQGNSA. The CDR3 contains 16 residues. V was shortened by 1 base and J by 0 bases, with 13 bases between the two germline ends. This CDR3 reads CASSLDGAVGSYEQYF. The CDR3 DNA sequence: TGTGCCAGCAGCTTAGACGGGGCGGTCGGCTCCTACGAGCAGTACTTC. Complete variable domain (other parts from reference TRBV7-2 and TRBJ2-7): GAGVSQSPSNKVTEKGKDVELRCDPISGHTALYWYRQSLGQGLEFLIYFQGNSAPDKSGLPSDRFSAERTGGSVSTLTIQRTQQEDSAVYLCASSLDGAVGSYEQYFGPGTRLTVT.

This clonotype was counted ten times or more. The chain employs TRBV4-1 and TRBJ2-1, with 9 bases lining up with TRBD2. CDR1 is MGHRA and CDR2 is YSYEKL in the germline V gene. The CDR3 contains 16 residues. The J segment lost 2 bases and the V segment lost 1 base, leaving 3 bases of the junction unmatched. The CDR3 here is CASSQASSGAYNEQFF. CDR3 in DNA: TGCGCCAGCAGCCAAGCTTCTAGCGGGGCCTACAATGAGCAGTTCTTC.

Concerning this clonotype itself: A much more abundant neighbour one base away suggests this may be a read error. V and J are TRBV18 and TRBJ2-3; 8 positions match TRBD1. Germline V gives CDR1 KGHSH, CDR2 LQKENI. The CDR3 spans 15 residues. V shed 3 bases and J 5 bases; nucleotides not matched to a gene: 7. CDR3 sequence reads: CASSPGRGQGDTQYF. The CDR3 DNA follows: TGTGCCAGCTCACCGGGCAGGGGGCAAGGAGATACGCAGTATTTT.

The chain combines TRBV4-2 with TRBJ2-5; D possibly corresponds to TRBD2 (6 bases). The DNA end favors TRBJ2-7, so the J call may be wrong. The germline V gene encodes CDR1 LGHNA and CDR2 YNFKEQ. The CDR3 length is 15 residues. CDR3: CASSQGGGESYEQYF. In nucleotides, the CDR3 is TGTGCCAGCAGCCAAGGGGGCGGGGAGAGCTACGAGCAGTACTTC.

Ten or more counts support this clonotype. The rearrangement links TRBV7-9 to TRBJ2-1, with 8 bases matching TRBD2. Unmatched junction bases numbered 8, after V lost 5 bases and J lost 5 bases. CDR1 is SEHNR, CDR2 FQNEAQ, per germline (reference sequence). The CDR3 runs to 15 residues. CDR3 DNA sequence: TGTGCCAGCAGCCTACCCGGGACTAGGAACAATGAGCAGTTCTTC. It encodes CASSLPGTRNNEQFF.

V and J are TRBV12-3 or TRBV12-4 and TRBJ1-5, with D unclear. The CDR3 is made up of 13 amino acids. V lost 6 bases, J lost 8 bases, and 14 bases lay in between. The CDR3 DNA reads TGTGCCAGCAGCCCCGACCCGCCGGAGCCCCAGCATTTT. Translated, it gives CASSPDPPEPQHF.